The sequence of this T cell receptor (beta chain) was determined in a study of OX40 agonist ivuxolimab in advanced cancers. About the study: Dose-escalation subjects each had hepatocellular carcinoma, melanoma, renal cell or head and neck cancer.

The CDR3 extends over 14 amino acids. Looked up from germline, CDR1 is MNHEY and CDR2 is SMNVEV (reference sequence). The V and J ends lost 5 bases and 0 bases respectively, with 11 bases between them. Libraries were prepared by immunoSEQ multiplex PCR; TCRdb keeps only in-frame clonotypes and omits some of them. The sample lists around 40,000 clones, approximately 83% seen once, with 0.38% in the top ten. Study-wide findings and caveats: Both blood CD4+ and CD8+ T cells showed clonal growth by week 6 at 0.1 to 3.0 mg/kg. More expanded clones were found, on average, in CD8+ than in CD4+ T cells.

As regards this clone: Its antigen is still unknown.

The chain carries TRBV27 and TRBJ2-7; D not certain. The sequence derives from an adult with an advanced solid tumor such as melanoma, head and neck, liver or kidney cancer. Material: CD4+ or CD8+ T cells sorted from blood, obtained in a trial of the OX40 agonist ivuxolimab. This CDR3 reads CASSQFRSSYEQYF. The CDR3 DNA reads as TGTGCCAGCAGTCAATTCAGGAGCTCCTACGAGCAGTACTTC.